These T cell receptor beta chains were read from a single sample in a study of T cells and Merkel cell carcinoma outcomes. The data were produced by immunoSEQ multiplex PCR, yet TCRdb's version contains in-frame clones alone and is incomplete. The sample has 7,000 to 10,000 clones, 84% seen once. The sample was tumor tissue from Merkel cell carcinoma. The source is a human donor with Merkel cell carcinoma. The conserved cysteine and the conserved F or W are not part of the CDR3 here.

V,J,CDR3
TRBV18,TRBJ1-3,ASSPPQGSGNTIY
TRBV6-5,TRBJ2-7,ASWRGVSYEQY
TRBV5-6,TRBJ2-1,ASSPAGVRSSYNEQF
TRBV5-4,TRBJ1-1,ASSGRVNTEAF
TRBV10-3,TRBJ1-5,AISGGSSNQPQH
TRBV7-2,TRBJ2-5,TSSFQETQY
TRBV5-5,TRBJ1-2,ASSFTGDINYGYT
TRBV27,TRBJ2-3,ASSQRLAGAPPDTQY
TRBV6-5,TRBJ1-2,ASSSTGKVKGYT
TRBV15,TRBJ1-1,ATSRPKGQGGTEAF
TRBV4-2,TRBJ1-4,ASSQEVGTVL
TRBV6-6,TRBJ1-5,ASNSPGTGDQPQH
TRBV14,TRBJ1-1,ASSLTGLNTEAF
TRBV4-2,TRBJ2-7,ASSQELAGEGYEQY
TRBV28,TRBJ1-2,ASSLYAQDYT
TRBV7-2,TRBJ2-7,ASSSGSGFNEQY
TRBV18,TRBJ2-6,ASSPRWRESSGANVLT
TRBV5-1,TRBJ2-3,ASSLGLAGGTDTQY
TRBV5-4,TRBJ1-1,ASSPTAWGTEAF
TRBV5-1,TRBJ2-3,ASSQQGASTDTQY
TRBV5-1,TRBJ2-2,ASSLGRGTGELF
TRBV20-1,TRBJ2-1,SANRNNEQF
TRBV6-6,TRBJ1-5,ASSSSGGSNQPQH
TRBV9,TRBJ2-1,ASSNREPVYNEQF
TRBV7-2,TRBJ1-2,ASSSAVGRSYGYT
TRBV5-1,TRBJ2-2,ASSSGQGSTGELF
TRBV9,TRBJ1-5,ASSVEPGLNQPQH
TRBV7-8,TRBJ2-7,ASSLGVRAAYEQY
TRBV5-6,TRBJ2-7,ASSLASYEQY
TRBV6-5,TRBJ2-7,ASSRAGQAYEQY
TRBV5-1,TRBJ2-5,ASYRQYQETQY
TRBV18,TRBJ1-3,ASSPQDGTGNTIY
TRBV5-1,TRBJ2-1,ASGETALYNEQF
TRBV9,TRBJ1-1,ASSLNTEAF
TRBV5-1,TRBJ2-3,ASRGVGASTDTQY